The 27 T cell receptor beta chains below were found in one sample sequenced in a study of shared clonotypes between healthy human individuals. Assay used: immunoSEQ multiplex PCR; TCRdb lists only in-frame clones, some missing. The data show 450,000 to 500,000 clones, approximately 80% seen once. Specimen: PBMCs. The receptor source for this set is a woman aged 40 to 55 in good health. Some clones in this sample may be carry-over from other donors' samples.

About this clone itself: One base separates it from a far larger clone, so it is likely a read error. This CDR3 is also generated by other DNA sequences in the sample. CDR3 residues: CASSYSGGGPNTEAFF. As DNA, the CDR3 is TGTGCCAGCAGTTACTCGGGCGGAGGGCCGAACACTGAAGCTTTCTTT. The chain uses TRBV6-6 and TRBJ1-1; D gene unclear. Trimming stripped 0 bases from V and 1 base from J, with 12 bases between. The germline V gene encodes CDR1 MNHNY and CDR2 SVGAGI (reference sequence). The CDR3 spans 16 residues.

The CDR3 sequence: CASSLSSGRFYEQYF. The CDR3 nucleotides read TGCGCCAGCAGCTTGAGTAGCGGGAGATTCTACGAGCAGTACTTC. The genes are TRBV5-1 and TRBJ2-7, with 9 bases aligning to TRBD2. The CDR3 has 15 amino acids. Losses at the gene ends were 1 base for V and 3 bases for J; bases not matched to a gene: 5. Germline-derived CDR1 and CDR2 are SGHRS and YFSETQ.

The rearrangement links TRBV5-6 to TRBJ2-6; D is unresolved. This CDR3 is built from 15 residues. V was shortened by 1 base and J by 0 bases, with 5 bases between the two germline ends. The germline CDR1 and CDR2 sequences are SGHDT and YYEEEE. The CDR3 protein is CASSLRVSGANVLTF. CDR3 DNA: TGTGCCAGCAGCTTGAGGGTCTCTGGGGCCAACGTCCTGACTTTC.

The chain is built from TRBV19 and TRBJ1-5; D is possibly TRBD1 (6 bases). V was shortened by 9 bases and J by 7 bases, with 19 bases between the two germline ends. Germline V gene sequence: CDR1 LNHDA, CDR2 SQIVND (reference sequence). This CDR3 region has 14 residues. The CDR3 DNA reads TGTGCCAGCGCCGGGGACACCTCTCGACAGCCCCAGCATTTT. Encoded protein: CASAGDTSRQPQHF.

This chain joins TRBV7-3 and TRBJ1-6; 7 positions agree with TRBD1. This CDR3 has 16 amino acids. Germline CDR1 and CDR2: SGHTA and FQGTGA. J was trimmed by 5 bases and V by 1 base; bases with no gene match: 5. CDR3: CASSLRAGGDNSPLHF. As DNA, the CDR3 is TGTGCCAGCAGCTTAAGGGCAGGGGGAGATAATTCACCCCTCCACTTT. Full variable domain (outside the CDR3, taken from reference TRBV7-3 and TRBJ1-6): GAGVSQTPSNKVTEKGKYVELRCDPISGHTALYWYRQSLGQGPEFLIYFQGTGAADDSGLPNDRFFAVRPEGSVSTLKIQRTERGDSAVYLCASSLRAGGDNSPLHFGNGTRLTVT.

The CDR3 DNA sequence: TGTGCTAGTGGTTGGGCGGGGGGTCCCTATGGCTACACCTTC. Translated, it gives CASGWAGGPYGYTF. The rearrangement uses TRBV12-5 and TRBJ1-2; D perhaps matches TRBD1 (5 bases). The germline V and J ends were trimmed by 4 bases and 4 bases, with 13 bases remaining between them. The CDR3 loop spans 14 amino acids. CDR1 LGHNT and CDR2 FRNRAP come from the germline V gene.

Here the CDR3 DNA reads TGTGCCAGCAGCCCGACTAGGCCCCCAGATACGCAGTATTTT. It yields the protein CASSPTRPPDTQYF. The chain combines TRBV7-2 with TRBJ2-3; D may be TRBD2 (6 bases). The CDR3 is 14 amino acids. The V end lost 5 bases, the J end lost 4 bases, and 13 bases lay between the germline ends. The germline V gene encodes CDR1 SGHTA and CDR2 FQGNSA.

The chain employs TRBV27 and TRBJ2-7; possibly TRBD2 for D (6 bases). This CDR3 spans 12 amino acids. V lost 7 bases, J lost 6 bases, and 13 bases lay in between. The germline gives CDR1 MNHEY, CDR2 SMNVEV (reference sequence). In DNA form, the CDR3 reads TGTGCCAGCACCCCCCGGGGAGGCGAGCAGTACTTC. Translation: CASTPRGGEQYF.

This chain uses TRBV15 with TRBJ2-4, with 10 bases identical to TRBD2. Trimming removed 0 bases from V and 5 bases from J; junction bases left unmatched: 7. The CDR3 contains 17 residues. Per germline, CDR1 LNHNV and CDR2 YYDKDF (reference sequence). CDR3 nucleotide sequence: TGTGCCACCAGCAGAGATACGTCTAGCGGGAGCCAAAACATTCAGTACTTC. This codes for CATSRDTSSGSQNIQYF.

A few counts support this clone. This sequence joins TRBV29-1 and TRBJ2-1; D is possibly TRBD2 (6 bases). Germline lookup yields CDR1 SQVTM and CDR2 ANQGSEA. V shed 4 bases and J shed 5 bases, with 18 bases lying between them. The CDR3 totals 15 residues. The DNA for the CDR3 is TGCAGCGTTGGGGGTGGAGTGACTAGTAACAATGAGCAGTTCTTC. Protein product: CSVGGGVTSNNEQFF.

This chain connects TRBV4-3 to TRBJ2-3; tentatively, D is TRBD2 (6 bases). V dropped 4 bases and J dropped 0 bases, with 14 bases sitting between them. From germline, CDR1 is LGHNA and CDR2 YSLEER. This CDR3 spans 16 amino acids. The CDR3 DNA is TGCGCCAGCAGCCGTGGGCGGAGGGATAGCACAGATACGCAGTATTTT. It is translated as CASSRGRRDSTDTQYF.

This clone was observed at least ten times. V gene TRBV7-6 combines with J gene TRBJ1-1; D gene unclear. The germline V gene encodes CDR1 SGHVS and CDR2 FNYEAQ. V lost 2 bases and J 7 bases, leaving 11 bases between the germline ends. The CDR3 is 13 amino acids. The CDR3 sequence: CASSLYSSNEAFF. In DNA, the CDR3 is TGTGCCAGCAGCTTATATTCCAGTAATGAAGCTTTCTTT.

The chain recombines TRBV27 with TRBJ2-7, with a tentative D call TRBD2 (6 bases). The V gene lost 6 bases and the J gene lost 0 bases, with 12 bases spanning the gap. This CDR3 is built from 14 residues. Per the germline V gene, CDR1 is MNHEY and CDR2 is SMNVEV (reference sequence). For the CDR3, the DNA is TGTGCCAGCAGGAGCGGGCTGAGCTCCTACGAGCAGTACTTC. Its protein is CASRSGLSSYEQYF.

The chain links TRBV28 to TRBJ2-7; 7 bases fit TRBD1. There are 15 residues in the CDR3. Unmatched junction bases numbered 6, after V lost 2 bases and J lost 2 bases. The V gene's germline CDR1 is MDHEN and CDR2 SYDVKM. CDR3 region: CASSLQDRNPYEQYF. The DNA for the CDR3 is TGTGCCAGCAGTTTACAGGACAGGAACCCCTACGAGCAGTACTTC.

The CDR3 bases are TGTGCCAGCAGCGCAAGACAGGGGACGGATGAGCAGTACTTC. Protein sequence: CASSARQGTDEQYF. The V and J genes are TRBV9 and TRBJ2-7, with 8 bases lining up with TRBD1. The junction had 9 bases not matched to a gene; V was cut back by 3 bases and J by 7 bases. This CDR3 has 14 residues. Germline CDR1 is SGDLS and CDR2 is YYNGEE.

The gene calls are TRBV30 and TRBJ2-2; 8 nucleotides agree with TRBD2. The CDR3 runs to 18 residues. V lost 1 base, J lost 3 bases, and 13 bases stayed unmatched. The V gene's germline CDR1 is GTSNPN and CDR2 SVGIG (reference sequence). CDR3 nucleotides: TGTGCCTGGAGTGAGGCCCGGAGGCGGGGGGCGTACACCGGGGAGCTGTTTTTT. It specifies CAWSEARRRGAYTGELFF.

V is TRBV2 and J is TRBJ1-2; no reliable D call. Germline loops: CDR1 SNHLY, CDR2 FYNNEI. The CDR3 spans 16 residues. With 8 bases removed from V and 8 bases from J, the gap between germline ends came to 27 bases. The CDR3: CASWVGEEGQVRGYTF. CDR3 nucleotides: TGTGCCAGCTGGGTGGGTGAGGAGGGCCAAGTGCGGGGCTACACCTTC.

This clone was counted a single time. V usage is TRBV28 and J usage is TRBJ2-7, with a weak D call TRBD1 (6 bases). This CDR3 has 14 amino acids. V was cut by 5 bases and J by 4 bases, with 15 bases left in between. The germline CDR1 and CDR2 sequences are MDHEN and SYDVKM. In nucleotides, the CDR3 is TGTGCCAGCAGTATTGCCGGGACAAGGTACGAGCAGTACTTC. Protein: CASSIAGTRYEQYF.

V is TRBV11-2 and J is TRBJ1-1; weak D call: TRBD1 (6 bases). The germline V gene has CDR1 SGHAT and CDR2 FQNNGV. The CDR3 extends over 15 amino acids. Between the trimmed V and J ends, which lost 2 bases and 0 bases, there was a span of 10 bases. In nucleotides, the CDR3 is TGTGCCAGCAGCTTATTTGGGGGCATGAACACTGAAGCTTTCTTT. Translated, it gives CASSLFGGMNTEAFF.

The rearrangement uses TRBV2 and TRBJ2-7; D may be TRBD2 (6 bases). The CDR3 has 11 residues. Trimming left V 2 bases short and J 12 bases short, with 11 bases between. Germline assignment: CDR1 SNHLY and CDR2 FYNNEI. In nucleotides, the CDR3 is TGTGCCAGCAGTGAAATACTAGCACCGTACTTC. Translated: CASSEILAPYF.

The chain joins TRBV11-2 to TRBJ2-1, with TRBD2 matching over 11 bases. Per the germline V gene, CDR1 is SGHAT and CDR2 is FQNNGV. This CDR3 contains 15 residues. With V trimmed by 4 bases and J by 2 bases, 1 base remained unmatched. The CDR3 protein is CASSSGLAAYNEQFF. CDR3 bases: TGTGCCAGCAGCTCGGGACTAGCGGCCTACAATGAGCAGTTCTTC.

The V and J genes are TRBV7-2 and TRBJ2-6, with 9 bases aligning to TRBD2. This CDR3 has 19 amino acids. V lost 5 bases to trimming and J lost 4 bases; unmatched junction nucleotides: 15. Germline-derived CDR1 and CDR2 are SGHTA and FQGNSA. The CDR3 here is CASSTQAPGLASGANVLTF. The CDR3 nucleotides read TGTGCCAGCAGCACACAGGCCCCGGGACTAGCTTCCGGGGCCAACGTCCTGACTTTC. The full variable domain, its missing parts supplied by reference TRBV7-2 and TRBJ2-6, is GAGVSQSPSNKVTEKGKDVELRCDPISGHTALYWYRQSLGQGLEFLIYFQGNSAPDKSGLPSDRFSAERTGGSVSTLTIQRTQQEDSAVYLCASSTQAPGLASGANVLTFGAGSRLTVL.

This clone was observed a few times. The rearrangement uses TRBV29-1 and TRBJ2-3; D is perhaps TRBD2 (5 bases). The CDR3 extends over 12 amino acids. Trimming took off 7 bases at V and 5 bases at J, with 13 bases between the two ends. CDR1 and CDR2 (germline): SQVTM, ANQGSEA. CDR3 amino acids: CSERAGGDTQYF. Written as DNA, the CDR3 is TGCAGCGAAAGGGCGGGCGGAGATACGCAGTATTTT.

This chain joins TRBV9 and TRBJ1-2, with D possibly being TRBD1 (6 bases). Trimming took 4 bases from V and 0 from J, leaving 22 bases between them. The CDR3 runs to 18 residues. The germline CDR1 and CDR2 sequences are SGDLS and YYNGEE. The CDR3 region is CASSPSRGEVPSNYGYTF. CDR3 bases: TGTGCCAGCAGCCCCTCCAGGGGTGAAGTCCCTTCTAACTATGGCTACACCTTC. The full variable domain, rest sourced from reference TRBV9 and TRBJ1-2, is DSGVTQTPKHLITATGQRVTLRCSPRSGDLSVYWYQQSLDQGLQFLIQYYNGEERAKGNILERFSAQQFPDLHSELNLSSLELGDSALYFCASSPSRGEVPSNYGYTFGSGTRLTVV.

The chain joins TRBV5-6 to TRBJ2-5; 9 bases map to TRBD1. Germline lookup yields CDR1 SGHDT and CDR2 YYEEEE. V lost 3 bases, J lost 7 bases, and 7 bases stayed unmatched. The CDR3 runs 14 residues. The CDR3: CASSYRGHRGTQYF. Here the CDR3 DNA reads TGTGCCAGCAGCTACAGGGGGCATCGCGGGACCCAGTACTTC.

This clone has a handful of counts. The CDR3 sequence: CASSSPNSGSGNEQFF. The CDR3 DNA reads TGTGCCAGCAGCTCCCCGAATAGCGGGAGCGGCAATGAGCAGTTCTTC. The rearrangement joins TRBV7-3 to TRBJ2-1; 9 bases are a match to TRBD2. Germline V CDR1 and CDR2: SGHTA, FQGTGA. The CDR3 is 16 amino acids. J gave up 6 bases and V 4 bases, and 10 bases lay outside the gene matches.

To note about this clone: Other nucleotide sequences from this sample produce the same CDR3. The chain has TRBV28 and TRBJ2-5; tentatively, D is TRBD1 (5 bases). Per the germline V gene, CDR1 is MDHEN and CDR2 is SYDVKM. The V and J ends lost 2 bases and 3 bases respectively, with 10 bases between them. This CDR3 spans 14 amino acids. The DNA of the CDR3 is TGTGCCAGCAGTTTAATAGGCAGGGAAGAGACCCAGTACTTC. Its protein is CASSLIGREETQYF.